This is a list of T cell receptor beta chains from one sample in a study of blood T cell repertoires in COVID-19. The data were produced by immunoSEQ multiplex PCR, yet TCRdb's version contains in-frame clones alone and is incomplete. This sample has around 240,000 clones, with around 83% found just once. The sample comprised peripheral blood. These receptors were obtained from a man between 40 and 49 years old with acute or convalescent COVID-19. Both conserved end residues are part of each CDR3. Fields, in order: clone size, D gene, J gene, V gene, CDR3 protein, CDR3 DNA. The D gene is left open where the match is weak. Not all rows give a size; the values are once, few, many and, for expanded clones, a class.

NA NA TRBJ1-1 TRBV27 CASSSGQIMNTEAFF TGTGCCAGCAGTTCTGGACAGATAATGAACACTGAAGCTTTCTTT
NA NA TRBJ1-2 TRBV3-1/TRBV3-2 CASSQREGGYTF TGTGCCAGCAGCCAACGGGAAGGTGGCTACACCTTC
once TRBD1 TRBJ1-2 TRBV28 CASRRPDRGYGYTF TGTGCCAGCAGACGGCCCGACAGGGGATATGGCTACACCTTC
NA NA TRBJ2-7 TRBV5-6 CASSSRGYEQYF TGTGCCAGCAGCTCCAGGGGCTACGAGCAGTACTTC
NA NA TRBJ1-6 TRBV5-1 CARSLGGGRDSPLHF TGCGCCCGCAGCTTGGGGGGGGGACGGGACTCACCCCTCCACTTT
NA NA TRBJ1-1 TRBV7-9 CASSSTHRDTEAFF TGTGCCAGCAGCTCCACTCACAGGGATACTGAAGCTTTCTTT
NA NA TRBJ1-2 TRBV4-3 CASSQGRAYQDYGYTF TGCGCCAGCAGCCAAGGGCGGGCCTATCAAGACTATGGCTACACCTTC
few TRBD1 TRBJ1-2 TRBV9 CASSPTGDPANYGYTF TGTGCCAGCAGCCCGACAGGGGACCCAGCTAACTATGGCTACACCTTC
NA NA TRBJ2-1 TRBV10-1 CASSDAAGDEQFF TGCGCCAGCAGTGATGCTGCAGGGGATGAGCAGTTCTTC
NA TRBD1 TRBJ1-6 TRBV5-1 CASSLAGQNSPLHF TGCGCCAGCAGCTTGGCGGGACAGAACTCACCCCTCCACTTT
once TRBD1 TRBJ2-1 TRBV12-3/TRBV12-4 CASSPKQGNEQFF TGTGCCAGCAGCCCGAAACAGGGGAATGAGCAGTTCTTC
NA NA TRBJ1-1 TRBV5-6 CASSFREEAFF TGTGCCAGCAGCTTCAGGGAAGAAGCTTTCTTT
NA NA TRBJ1-1 TRBV24-1 CATSDFWGAEAFF TGTGCCACCAGTGATTTCTGGGGGGCTGAAGCTTTCTTT
NA NA TRBJ1-2 TRBV6-2/TRBV6-3 CASSYWRNREGYTF TGTGCCAGCAGTTATTGGCGAAACAGGGAGGGCTACACCTTC
few NA TRBJ1-1 TRBV28 CASSPDSENTEAFF TGTGCCAGCAGTCCAGACAGTGAGAACACTGAAGCTTTCTTT
NA NA TRBJ1-6 TRBV4-3 CASSQGIGGREALHF TGCGCCAGCAGCCAAGGTATTGGGGGCCGGGAGGCCCTCCACTTT
NA TRBD2 TRBJ2-7 TRBV5-1 CASSFALAGYEQYF TGCGCCAGCAGCTTTGCACTAGCGGGCTACGAGCAGTACTTC
once TRBD1 TRBJ1-1 TRBV5-4 CASSPTGGLNTEAFF TGTGCCAGCAGCCCTACAGGGGGCCTCAACACTGAAGCTTTCTTT
few TRBD1 TRBJ2-2 TRBV6-2/TRBV6-3 CASSPPTGELMVGELFF TGTGCCAGCAGCCCTCCGACAGGGGAACTTATGGTCGGGGAGCTGTTTTTT
few NA TRBJ1-2 TRBV5-4 CASSLGQGERYTF TGTGCCAGCAGCTTGGGGCAGGGTGAACGCTACACCTTC
NA TRBD1 TRBJ1-1 TRBV11-1 CASSLAPGQEKAFF TGTGCCAGCAGCTTAGCCCCGGGACAGGAGAAAGCTTTCTTT
NA TRBD1 TRBJ1-1 TRBV4-2 CASSQTDRGAEAFF TGTGCCAGCAGCCAGACCGACAGGGGCGCTGAAGCTTTCTTT